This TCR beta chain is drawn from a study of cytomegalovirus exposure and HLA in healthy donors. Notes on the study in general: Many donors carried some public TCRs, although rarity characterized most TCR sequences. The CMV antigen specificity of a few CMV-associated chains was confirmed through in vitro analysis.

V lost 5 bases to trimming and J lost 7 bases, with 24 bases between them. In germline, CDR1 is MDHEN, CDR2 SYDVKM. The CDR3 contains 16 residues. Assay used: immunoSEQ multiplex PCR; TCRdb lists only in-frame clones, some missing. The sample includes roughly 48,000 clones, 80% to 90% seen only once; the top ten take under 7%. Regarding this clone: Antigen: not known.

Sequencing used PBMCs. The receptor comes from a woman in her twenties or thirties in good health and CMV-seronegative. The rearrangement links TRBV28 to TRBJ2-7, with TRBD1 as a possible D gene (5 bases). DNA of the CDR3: TGTGCCAGCAGTACTCCCGGGCAGGGCCCCTCAGGGGAGCAGTACTTC. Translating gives CASSTPGQGPSGEQYF.